This TCR beta chain was recorded in a study of blood T cell repertoires in COVID-19. Turning to the study itself: T cells, B-cell-depleted T cells, or PBMCs supplied cDNA or gDNA.

As processed by the authors: Reference gene primer amplification gave estimated nucleated cell counts. The protocol was immunoSEQ multiplex PCR, while the TCRdb copy is restricted to in-frame clones and leaves out a portion. V, J and clone size reflect that table, while D and trimming were determined from the DNA. The repertoire holds 45,000 to 55,000 clones, with around 80% as singletons. Germline CDR1 reads MGHDK; CDR2 reads SYGVNS. Trimming at V came to 5 bases and at J to 4 bases, leaving 5 bases not matched to a gene. The CDR3 is 14 amino acids. This TCR derives from a woman aged 45 to 65 with acute COVID-19. This chain connects TRBV25-1 to TRBJ1-3; 7 bases align to TRBD1. The material sequenced was PBMCs or T cells enriched from blood (not recorded which). In nucleotides, the CDR3 is TGTGCCAGCAGTTTAGGGGGCTCGGGAAACACCATATATTTT. Translated: CASSLGGSGNTIYF. Using reference TRBV25-1 and TRBJ1-3 for the parts outside the CDR3, the full variable domain is EADIYQTPRYLVIGTGKKITLECSQTMGHDKMYWYQQDPGMELHLIHYSYGVNSTEKGDLSSESTVSRIRTEHFPLTLESARPSHTSQYLCASSLGGSGNTIYFGEGSWLTVV.